These 32 T cell receptor beta chains share one sample of origin, sequenced in a study of neoadjuvant anti-PD-1 for oral cavity cancer. The table came from immunoSEQ multiplex PCR; TCRdb's copy has only in-frame clones and leaves some out. The sample holds over 11,000 clones, 73% seen once. Time point noted: after neoadjuvant nivolumab, at surgical resection. The specimen was PBMCs, collected after nivolumab (anti-PD-1) treatment. All receptors derive from a person between 35 and 79 years old with oral cavity squamous cell carcinoma.

The V and J genes are TRBV9 and TRBJ2-7; D may match TRBD1 or TRBD2 (5 bases each). CDR1 and CDR2 from the germline V gene are SGDLS and YYNGEE. The CDR3 loop spans 15 amino acids. V lost 4 bases to trimming and J lost 0 bases, with 14 bases between them. CDR3 loop: CASSPRGGGSYEQYF. The CDR3 coding sequence is TGTGCCAGCAGCCCGAGGGGCGGAGGCTCCTACGAGCAGTACTTC.

This clone was detected a few times. This rearrangement joins TRBV11-2 to TRBJ2-7; D gene unclear. This CDR3 has 13 amino acids. Per the germline V gene, CDR1 is SGHAT and CDR2 is FQNNGV. V lost 0 bases and J 4 bases, leaving 7 bases between the germline ends. The CDR3 nucleotides read TGTGCCAGCAGCTTAGAAGCGAGATACGAGCAGTACTTC. The encoded protein is CASSLEARYEQYF.

This chain links TRBV5-1 with TRBJ2-1; 8 bases line up with TRBD2. The CDR3 is 16 amino acids. With 1 base clipped from V and 6 bases from J, the junction kept 9 bases outside the gene matches. CDR1 and CDR2 from the germline V gene are SGHRS and YFSETQ. CDR3 DNA sequence: TGCGCCAGCAGCTTGAGTGAGGCGGGAGGATTCAATGAGCAGTTCTTC. Residues: CASSLSEAGGFNEQFF.

The chain employs TRBV10-3 and TRBJ2-7; D might be TRBD2 (6 bases). Per the germline V gene, CDR1 is ENHRY and CDR2 is SYGVKD. The CDR3 has 15 residues. V was trimmed by 3 bases and J by 3 bases, leaving 15 bases between them. In DNA form, the CDR3 reads TGTGCCATCAGTGACCCCGGGACTGCAATCTACGAGCAGTACTTC. It translates to CAISDPGTAIYEQYF.

The rearrangement uses TRBV28 and TRBJ2-7; D may be TRBD2 (6 bases). Deletions cut 6 bases from V and 2 bases from J, with 20 bases between. The germline gives CDR1 MDHEN, CDR2 SYDVKM. The CDR3 is 16 amino acids. CDR3 region: CASSSEGGEAPYEQYF. CDR3 coding DNA: TGTGCCAGCAGCTCAGAGGGAGGAGAGGCCCCCTACGAGCAGTACTTC.

This clone was seen a single time. The chain uses TRBV9 and TRBJ1-1; TRBD1 matches 7 bases. Looked up from germline, CDR1 is SGDLS and CDR2 is YYNGEE. J lost 2 bases, V lost 5 bases, and 9 bases had no gene match. The CDR3 loop spans 15 amino acids. In DNA form, the CDR3 reads TGTGCCAGCAGTGTGATAGGGACAGCCAACACTGAAGCTTTCTTT. This translates into CASSVIGTANTEAFF. The complete variable domain, with remaining parts taken from reference TRBV9 and TRBJ1-1, reads DSGVTQTPKHLITATGQRVTLRCSPRSGDLSVYWYQQSLDQGLQFLIQYYNGEERAKGNILERFSAQQFPDLHSELNLSSLELGDSALYFCASSVIGTANTEAFFGQGTRLTVV.

This chain joins TRBV19 and TRBJ1-2; 9 positions match TRBD1. CDR3 length: 13 residues. V shed 6 bases, J shed 4 bases, and the junction held 3 bases outside the gene matches. Germline values: CDR1 LNHDA, CDR2 SQIVND (reference sequence). CDR3: CASSQTGGYGYTF. The CDR3 coding sequence is TGTGCCAGTAGCCAGACAGGGGGCTATGGCTACACCTTC.

This chain connects TRBV14 to TRBJ2-5; 7 nucleotides align to TRBD2. The V segment lost 2 bases and the J segment 4 bases; nucleotides outside the gene matches: 7. Germline V gives CDR1 SGHDN, CDR2 FVKESK. The CDR3 runs 15 residues. The CDR3 protein is CASSQSSGKAETQYF. CDR3 nucleotide sequence: TGTGCCAGCAGCCAATCCAGCGGGAAGGCAGAGACCCAGTACTTC.

There are a few counts of this clone. This chain connects TRBV28 to TRBJ1-5, with unresolved D. V was cut by 5 bases and J by 0 bases, with 11 bases left in between. The CDR3 sequence is 15 residues long. Germline loops: CDR1 MDHEN, CDR2 SYDVKM. CDR3 DNA: TGTGCCAGCAGTCGAGACCTTAATAGCAATCAGCCCCAGCATTTT. Translating gives CASSRDLNSNQPQHF.

The chain couples TRBV25-1 to TRBJ2-1, with D tentatively TRBD2 (6 bases). Germline CDR1 is MGHDK and CDR2 is SYGVNS. This CDR3 region has 14 residues. V was shortened by 1 base and J by 5 bases, with 9 bases between the two germline ends. CDR3 bases: TGTGCCAGCAGTGAATGGGACTTTAACAATGAGCAGTTCTTC. Its protein is CASSEWDFNNEQFF. Full variable domain (rest looked up from reference TRBV25-1 and TRBJ2-1): EADIYQTPRYLVIGTGKKITLECSQTMGHDKMYWYQQDPGMELHLIHYSYGVNSTEKGDLSSESTVSRIRTEHFPLTLESARPSHTSQYLCASSEWDFNNEQFFGPGTRLTVL.

The chain recombines TRBV5-1 with TRBJ1-4; 9 bases map to TRBD1. The CDR3 spans 16 residues. CDR1 is SGHRS, CDR2 YFSETQ, per germline. Unmatched junction bases numbered 8, after V lost 0 bases and J lost 8 bases. The CDR3 sequence is CASSLVVGQGTEKLFF. The CDR3 DNA reads as TGCGCCAGCAGCTTGGTTGTGGGACAGGGAACCGAAAAACTGTTTTTT.

The J gene is TRBJ1-4, the V gene TRBV5-1; TRBD1 might be the D (5 bases). Germline CDR1 and CDR2: SGHRS and YFSETQ. The CDR3 length is 14 residues. V dropped 4 bases and J dropped 7 bases, with 14 bases sitting between them. For the CDR3, the DNA is TGCGCCAGCAGCCCCCAGGCGCAGGGTGAAAAACTGTTTTTT. Its protein is CASSPQAQGEKLFF.

The genes are TRBV5-1 and TRBJ1-4; D unclear. The length of the CDR3 is 15 residues. Germline CDR1 is SGHRS and CDR2 is YFSETQ. V gave up 7 bases and J gave up 0 bases, with 13 bases separating them. The CDR3 coding sequence is TGCGCCAGCTCTGGAGGCGATGCAACTAATGAAAAACTGTTTTTT. Its protein product is CASSGGDATNEKLFF.

This clone was seen a handful of times. Here the CDR3 DNA reads TGTGCCAGTGATCCGGGACAGGGCTATGGCTACACCTTC. Translation gives CASDPGQGYGYTF. The chain recombines TRBV19 with TRBJ1-2; 9 bases match TRBD1. V was clipped by 8 bases and J by 4 bases; unmatched bases: 5. The CDR3 is 13 amino acids. CDR1 is LNHDA, CDR2 SQIVND, per germline (reference sequence).

This chain joins TRBV28 and TRBJ2-7, with TRBD2 identical over 8 bases. CDR3 size: 14 residues. Germline CDR1 MDHEN, CDR2 SYDVKM. With 3 bases clipped from V and 5 bases from J, the junction kept 6 bases outside the gene matches. This CDR3 reads CASSFSLGGDEQYF. For the CDR3, the DNA is TGTGCCAGCAGTTTCTCACTCGGGGGGGACGAGCAGTACTTC.

Only one count was recorded for this clone. The rearrangement joins TRBV19 to TRBJ2-4; 7 bases line up with TRBD1. CDR1 is LNHDA, CDR2 SQIVND, per germline (reference sequence). Trimming at V came to 10 bases and at J to 4 bases, leaving 7 bases not matched to a gene. The CDR3 runs to 13 residues. DNA of the CDR3: TGTGCCACCACAGGGGACAGTAAAAACATTCAGTACTTC. Translated: CATTGDSKNIQYF.

V usage is TRBV9 and J usage is TRBJ2-6, with D unresolved. The V gene's germline CDR1 is SGDLS and CDR2 YYNGEE. This CDR3 is 13 amino acids long. The V gene lost 0 bases and the J gene lost 7 bases, with 5 bases spanning the gap. The CDR3 protein is CASSVDAANVLTF. The CDR3 region has the DNA TGTGCCAGCAGCGTAGACGCCGCCAACGTCCTGACTTTC.

This sequence joins TRBV10-3 and TRBJ2-7; the D gene is possibly TRBD1 (7 bases). With 4 bases removed from V and 4 bases from J, the gap between germline ends came to 17 bases. The CDR3 has 15 amino acids. Germline CDR1 reads ENHRY; CDR2 reads SYGVKD. The CDR3 spells CAISGIPGGGYEQYF. In DNA form, the CDR3 reads TGTGCCATCAGTGGGATCCCAGGGGGAGGATACGAGCAGTACTTC.

This clone has just one count. The chain combines TRBV5-8 with TRBJ1-4; no definite D call. Germline values: CDR1 SGHTS, CDR2 YDEGEE. Trimming stripped 1 base from V and 4 bases from J, with 11 bases between. The CDR3 runs to 15 residues. This chain's CDR3 is CASSLRGENNEKLFF. The CDR3 bases are TGTGCCAGCAGCTTGCGGGGAGAGAATAATGAAAAACTGTTTTTT.

This chain links TRBV11-1 with TRBJ2-1, with no clear D. This CDR3 is built from 15 residues. The germline gives CDR1 SGHAT, CDR2 FQDESV (reference sequence). V was clipped by 1 base and J by 9 bases, with 16 bases between them. The CDR3 DNA follows: TGTGCCAGCAGCTTAGGGCTAAGGGCTTCCGGTGAGCAGTTCTTC. As protein: CASSLGLRASGEQFF.

V and J are TRBV10-3 and TRBJ2-1, with 11 bases aligning to TRBD1. In germline, CDR1 is ENHRY, CDR2 SYGVKD. The CDR3 consists of 16 residues. The trim removed 6 bases at V and 1 base at J, leaving 5 bases unmatched. The chain's CDR3 is CAISGQGAQSYNEQFF. The CDR3 DNA is TGTGCCATCAGCGGACAGGGGGCTCAATCCTACAATGAGCAGTTCTTC.

The J gene is TRBJ1-3, the V gene TRBV9; D remains unclear. The germline CDR1 and CDR2 sequences are SGDLS and YYNGEE. CDR3 length equals 17 residues. V was trimmed by 0 bases and J by 0 bases, leaving 13 bases between them. This chain's CDR3 is CASSVDQAAVSGNTIYF. CDR3 sequence (DNA): TGTGCCAGCAGCGTAGATCAGGCCGCCGTCTCTGGAAACACCATATATTTT.

This chain connects TRBV6-7 to TRBJ1-5, with D hard to call. TRBV6-7 is given ORF status, its function remaining uncertain. V dropped 1 base and J dropped 7 bases, with 8 bases sitting between them. This CDR3 contains 13 residues. CDR3 in amino acids: CASSYLGGQPQHF. For the CDR3, the DNA is TGTGCCAGCAGTTACTTGGGTGGACAGCCCCAGCATTTT.

The chain couples TRBV9 to TRBJ1-2, with D unresolved. V was trimmed by 0 bases and J by 5 bases, leaving 11 bases between them. Germline lookup yields CDR1 SGDLS and CDR2 YYNGEE. The CDR3 is 14 amino acids. The CDR3 DNA is TGTGCCAGCAGCGTAGGGGTCAGCGCATATGGCTACACCTTC. Residues: CASSVGVSAYGYTF.

Here the CDR3 reads CASSEPGQGGFQPQHF. For the CDR3, the DNA is TGCGCCAGCAGTGAGCCTGGACAGGGGGGGTTTCAGCCCCAGCATTTT. The chain recombines TRBV10-2 with TRBJ1-5; 10 positions match TRBD1. Germline V gene sequence: CDR1 WSHSY, CDR2 SAAADI. The CDR3 has 16 amino acids. V trimming: 2 bases; J trimming: 6 bases; junction bases outside the gene matches: 7.

The chain uses TRBV28 and TRBJ2-5; D gene unclear. Trimming cost V 7 bases and J 7 bases, with 19 bases left between them. Germline CDR1 reads MDHEN; CDR2 reads SYDVKM. The CDR3 runs 14 residues. The CDR3 DNA sequence: TGTGCCAGCACCAATCTCTATCCTCCCGGGACCCAGTACTTC. Translating gives CASTNLYPPGTQYF. The variable domain in full, with the rest retrieved from reference TRBV28 and TRBJ2-5, is DVKVTQSSRYLVKRTGEKVFLECVQDMDHENMFWYRQDPGLGLRLIYFSYDVKMKEKGDIPEGYSVSREKKERFSLILESASTNQTSMYLCASTNLYPPGTQYFGPGTRLLVL.

This chain connects TRBV7-3 to TRBJ2-5; D gene uncertain. The V gene lost 4 bases and the J gene lost 4 bases, with 10 bases spanning the gap. This CDR3 comprises 13 residues. CDR1 and CDR2 from the germline V gene are SGHTA and FQGTGA. The CDR3 DNA reads TGTGCCAGCAGCTCCTCACCAGGAGAGACCCAGTACTTC. This codes for CASSSSPGETQYF.

CDR3: CASSQQRFGQGATNTGELFF. Written as DNA, the CDR3 is TGCGCCAGCAGCCAACAAAGGTTTGGGCAGGGGGCTACGAACACCGGGGAGCTGTTTTTT. The chain uses TRBV4-1 and TRBJ2-2; TRBD1 matches 8 bases. CDR1 is MGHRA and CDR2 is YSYEKL in the germline V gene. J lost 0 bases, V lost 2 bases, and 14 bases had no gene match. This CDR3 has 20 amino acids.

Here the CDR3 reads CASSLGTGGNSYNEQFF. In DNA, the CDR3 is TGTGCCAGCAGCTTGGGGACAGGGGGTAACTCCTACAATGAGCAGTTCTTC. The gene calls are TRBV5-4 and TRBJ2-1, with 10 nucleotides matching TRBD1. Germline V gene sequence: CDR1 SGHNT, CDR2 YYREEE (reference sequence). The CDR3 consists of 17 residues. J lost 0 bases, V lost 0 bases, and 3 bases had no gene match. The entire variable domain, with the rest obtained from reference TRBV5-4 and TRBJ2-1, is as follows: ETGVTQSPTHLIKTRGQQVTLRCSSQSGHNTVSWYQQALGQGPQFIFQYYREEENGRGNFPPRFSGLQFPNYSSELNVNALELDDSALYLCASSLGTGGNSYNEQFFGPGTRLTVL.

This clone was observed a few times. The chain combines TRBV10-2 with TRBJ1-2; D gene uncertain. The germline CDR1 and CDR2 sequences are WSHSY and SAAADI. The length of the CDR3 is 16 residues. Trimming took 3 bases from V and 6 from J, leaving 20 bases between them. The DNA for the CDR3 is TGCGCCAGCAGTGACTCCACTGCCAACCGGCCCGATGGCTACACCTTC. Translation gives CASSDSTANRPDGYTF.

The chain joins TRBV9 to TRBJ1-2, with TRBD1 identical over 7 bases. V lost 0 bases, J lost 4 bases, and 6 bases stayed unmatched. The CDR3 is made up of 15 amino acids. CDR1 is SGDLS, CDR2 YYNGEE, per germline. CDR3 in amino acids: CASSVGEGASYGYTF. CDR3 DNA sequence: TGTGCCAGCAGCGTAGGCGAGGGGGCGAGCTATGGCTACACCTTC.

The chain is built from TRBV14 and TRBJ2-3, with D possibly TRBD2 on 5 matching bases. The V and J ends lost 6 bases and 3 bases respectively, with 19 bases between them. The germline V gene has CDR1 SGHDN and CDR2 FVKESK. The CDR3 has 16 amino acids. The CDR3 protein is CASSYREERLTDTQYF. The CDR3 DNA reads TGTGCCAGCAGTTACCGGGAAGAGCGGCTTACAGATACGCAGTATTTT.